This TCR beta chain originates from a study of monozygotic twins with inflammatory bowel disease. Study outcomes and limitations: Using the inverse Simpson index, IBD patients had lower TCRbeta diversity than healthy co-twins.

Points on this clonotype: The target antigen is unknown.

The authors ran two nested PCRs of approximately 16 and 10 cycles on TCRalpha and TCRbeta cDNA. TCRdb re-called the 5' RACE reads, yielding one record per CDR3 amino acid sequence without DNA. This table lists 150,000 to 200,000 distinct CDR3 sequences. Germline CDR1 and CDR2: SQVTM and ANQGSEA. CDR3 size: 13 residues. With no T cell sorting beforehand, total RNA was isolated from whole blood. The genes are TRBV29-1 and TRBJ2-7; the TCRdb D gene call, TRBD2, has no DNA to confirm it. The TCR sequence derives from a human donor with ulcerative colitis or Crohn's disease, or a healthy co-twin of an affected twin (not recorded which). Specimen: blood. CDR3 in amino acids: CSARLGGNYEQYF.